This T cell receptor (beta chain) was profiled in a study of cytomegalovirus exposure and HLA in healthy donors. The PCR used 60 Vbeta and 13 Jbeta primers. Sequenced by immunoSEQ multiplex PCR; TCRdb stores in-frame clones only, minus some. This table has roughly 130,000 clones, about 74% appearing once. Study observations and caveats: In vitro testing confirmed a few CMV-associated chains as specific for CMV antigens.

The table lists this clone with a few counts. Its antigen is unidentified. The source is a woman between 45 and 60 years old in good health and CMV-seropositive. The sample taken for sequencing was PBMCs.

The CDR3 DNA follows: TGTGCCAGCAGTGAAGCGGGACAGGGTCCCCTCTATGGCTACACCTTC. Protein product: CASSEAGQGPLYGYTF. This sequence joins TRBV25-1 and TRBJ1-2, with 9 bases identical to TRBD1. The CDR3 covers 16 residues. V trimming: 2 bases; J trimming: 4 bases; junction bases outside the gene matches: 8. Germline loops: CDR1 MGHDK, CDR2 SYGVNS.